These T cell receptor beta chains were read from a single sample in a study of Graves' ophthalmopathy and Graves' hyperthyroidism. TCRdb ran MiXCR on the multiplex PCR reads and lists one entry per CDR3 protein. In the table there are approximately 640,000 distinct CDR3 sequences, 35% to 45% of which are singletons. The source material was peripheral blood. These receptor sequences come from an adult man with Graves' ophthalmopathy. Both conserved end residues are part of each CDR3. A D gene is named only where the DNA matches it firmly. Clone size is given for some rows only: seen once, a few or many times, or a class if the clone is expanded.

TRBJ2-2 few TRBV19 14 - TGTGCCAGTAGTAGGGACACCAACACCGGGGAGCTGTTTTTT CASSRDTNTGELFF
TRBJ1-1 many TRBV12-3/TRBV12-4 13 - TGTGCCAGCAGTTTAGTCGTAAGGTCTGAAGCTTTCTTT CASSLVVRSEAFF
TRBJ1-2 many TRBV7-8 15 TRBD1 TGTGCCAGCAGCTTAGACACAGGGGCGGCGGCGGGCTACACCTTC CASSLDTGAAAGYTF
TRBJ1-1 - TRBV19 11 - TGTGCCAGTAGTGGATACACTGAAGCTTTCTTT CASSGYTEAFF
TRBJ2-7 - TRBV10-3 17 TRBD1 TGTGCCATCAGACCGGGACAGGGGGACTTCTTCTCCTACGAGCAGTACTTC CAIRPGQGDFFSYEQYF
TRBJ2-7 - TRBV6-1 14 TRBD1 TGTGCCAGCAGTGGTGACAGGGGGTTCTACGAGCAGTACTTC CASSGDRGFYEQYF
TRBJ1-2 many TRBV7-9 11 - TGTGCCAGCAGCTTCTCAGGGAGCTACACCTTC CASSFSGSYTF
TRBJ2-5 many TRBV20-1 14 TRBD2 TGCAGTGCTACTCGCGGGGGGTACCAAGAGACCCAGTACTTC CSATRGGYQETQYF
TRBJ1-1 many TRBV10-3 14 TRBD1 TGTGCCATCAGCGCCGCAGGGGGCGACACTGAAGCTTTCTTT CAISAAGGDTEAFF
TRBJ2-2 - TRBV25-1 19 - TGTGCCAGCAGCCAAGGGGTGTGGGGAGGCAGGGCGAACACCGGGGAGCTGTTTTTT CASSQGVWGGRANTGELFF
TRBJ2-7 - TRBV9 15 - TGTGCCAGCAGCGTAGGAGGCTCGAGTACCTACGAGCAGTACTTC CASSVGGSSTYEQYF
TRBJ1-1 many TRBV19 13 - TGTGCCAGTAGTAACCAGCGGAACACTGAAGCTTTCTTT CASSNQRNTEAFF
TRBJ2-7 many TRBV15 15 - TGTGCCACCAGCAGAGATAGGAGGGGAACTGGGGAGCAGTACTTC CATSRDRRGTGEQYF
TRBJ2-7 - TRBV7-2 16 TRBD1 TGTGCCAGCAGCCCACGGACAGGGCGCTACTTCTACGAGCAGTACTTC CASSPRTGRYFYEQYF
TRBJ2-7 few TRBV10-3 16 TRBD1 TGTGCCAGCAGTTCATACTCCGGGACAGCCTCCTACGAGCAGTACTTC CASSSYSGTASYEQYF
TRBJ1-2 - TRBV29-1 11 - TGCAGCCAAGGGATAGACTATGGCTACACCTTC CSQGIDYGYTF
TRBJ2-5 many TRBV12-3/TRBV12-4 11 - TGTGCCAGCAGTTCCGGCGCGACCCAGTACTTC CASSSGATQYF